Reported below is one T cell receptor beta chain. This sample is drawn from a study of blood T cell repertoires in COVID-19. Study-wide background: Whether acute or convalescent, the COVID-19 samples came from the United States, Italy and Spain. Sample material is recorded as cDNA or gDNA derived from T cells, B-cell-depleted T cells, or PBMCs.

CDR3 size: 11 residues. CDR1 and CDR2 (germline): ENHRY, SYGVKD. V was shortened by 10 bases and J by 1 base, with 4 bases between the two germline ends. In the original workflow: From reference gene primer amplification, estimates of nucleated cell counts were derived. Repertoires were generated with immunoSEQ multiplex PCR, while TCRdb's copy carries only in-frame clones and drops some. The DNA was the basis for D and trimming; V, J and clone size are from that table. The table lists roughly 180,000 clones, about 83% of them singletons. Sequenced material: PBMCs or T cells enriched from blood (not recorded which). The V and J genes are TRBV10-3 and TRBJ2-2, with D unresolved. This clonotype was obtained from a woman between 50 and 59 years old in a cohort exposed to, infected with or recovered from COVID-19 (not recorded which). The CDR3 protein is CATKNTGELFF. The DNA for the CDR3 is TGTGCCACCAAGAACACCGGGGAGCTGTTTTTT.